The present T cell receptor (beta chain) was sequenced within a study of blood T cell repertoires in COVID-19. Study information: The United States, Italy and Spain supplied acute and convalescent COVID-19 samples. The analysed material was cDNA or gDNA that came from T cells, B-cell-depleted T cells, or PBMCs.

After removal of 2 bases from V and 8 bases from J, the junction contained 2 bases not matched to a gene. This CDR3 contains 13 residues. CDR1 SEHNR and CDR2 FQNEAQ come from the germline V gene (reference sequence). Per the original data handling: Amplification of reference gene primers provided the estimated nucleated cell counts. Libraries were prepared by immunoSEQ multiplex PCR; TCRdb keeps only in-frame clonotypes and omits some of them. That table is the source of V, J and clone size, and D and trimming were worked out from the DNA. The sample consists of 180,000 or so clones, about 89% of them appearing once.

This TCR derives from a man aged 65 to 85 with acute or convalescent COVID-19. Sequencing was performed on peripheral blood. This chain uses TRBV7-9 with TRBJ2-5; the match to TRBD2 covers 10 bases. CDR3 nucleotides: TGTGCCAGCAGCTTACCTAGCGGGAGCACCCAGTACTTC. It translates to CASSLPSGSTQYF.